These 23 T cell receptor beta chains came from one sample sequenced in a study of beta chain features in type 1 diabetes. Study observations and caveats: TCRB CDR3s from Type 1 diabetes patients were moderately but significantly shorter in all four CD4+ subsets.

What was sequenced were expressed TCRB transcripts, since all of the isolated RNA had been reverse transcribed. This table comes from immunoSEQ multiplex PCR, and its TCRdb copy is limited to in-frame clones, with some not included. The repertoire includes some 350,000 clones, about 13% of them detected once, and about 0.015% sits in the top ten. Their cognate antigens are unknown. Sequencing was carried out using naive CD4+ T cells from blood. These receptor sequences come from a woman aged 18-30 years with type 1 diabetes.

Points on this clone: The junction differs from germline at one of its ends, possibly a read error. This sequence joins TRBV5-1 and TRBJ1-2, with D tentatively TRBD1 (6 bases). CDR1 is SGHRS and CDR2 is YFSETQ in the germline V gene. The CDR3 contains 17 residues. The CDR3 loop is CASNLGGPGISRNGYTF. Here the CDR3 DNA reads TGCGCCAGCAACTTGGGGGGGCCCGGGATATCGAGAAATGGCTACACCTTC.

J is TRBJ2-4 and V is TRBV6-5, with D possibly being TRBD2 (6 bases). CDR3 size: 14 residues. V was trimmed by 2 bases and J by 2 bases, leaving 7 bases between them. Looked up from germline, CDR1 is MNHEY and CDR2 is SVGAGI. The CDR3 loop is CASSYGGTKNIQYF. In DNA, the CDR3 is TGTGCCAGCAGTTACGGAGGGACCAAAAACATTCAGTACTTC.

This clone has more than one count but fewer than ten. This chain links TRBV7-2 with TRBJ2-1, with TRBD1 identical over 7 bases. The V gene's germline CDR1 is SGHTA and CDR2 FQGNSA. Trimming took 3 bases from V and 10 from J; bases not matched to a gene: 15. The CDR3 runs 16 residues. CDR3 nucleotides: TGTGCCAGCAGCTTGGGACAGCTCTTACGCCTACAAGAGCAGTTCTTC. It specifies CASSLGQLLRLQEQFF.

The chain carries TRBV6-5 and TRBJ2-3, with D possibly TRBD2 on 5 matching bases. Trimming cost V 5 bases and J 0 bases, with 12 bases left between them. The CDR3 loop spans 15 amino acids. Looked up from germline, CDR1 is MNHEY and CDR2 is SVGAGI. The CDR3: CASSQRGPSTDTQYF. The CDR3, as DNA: TGTGCCAGCAGTCAACGAGGGCCTAGCACAGATACGCAGTATTTT.

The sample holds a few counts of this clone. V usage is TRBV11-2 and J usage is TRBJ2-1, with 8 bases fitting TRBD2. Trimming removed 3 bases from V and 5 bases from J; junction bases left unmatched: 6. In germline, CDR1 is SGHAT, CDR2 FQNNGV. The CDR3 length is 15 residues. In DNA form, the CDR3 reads TGTGCCAGCAGCTTCGGGGGGGGAAATAACAATGAGCAGTTCTTC. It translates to CASSFGGGNNNEQFF.

DNA for the CDR3: TGTGCCAGCAGCCCAAGAGCGGGAGGGCCGAGGCATGAGCAGTTCTTC. Protein product: CASSPRAGGPRHEQFF. The V and J genes are TRBV9 and TRBJ2-1; 10 bases fit TRBD2. CDR3 length: 16 amino acids. CDR1 and CDR2 from the germline V gene are SGDLS and YYNGEE. J gave up 8 bases and V 4 bases, and 12 bases lay outside the gene matches.

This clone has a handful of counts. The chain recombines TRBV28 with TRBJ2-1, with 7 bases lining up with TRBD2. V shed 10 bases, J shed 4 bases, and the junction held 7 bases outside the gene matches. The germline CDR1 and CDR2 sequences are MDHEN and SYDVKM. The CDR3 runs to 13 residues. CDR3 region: CAITGGSYNEQFF. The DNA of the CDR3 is TGTGCCATCACTGGCGGGAGTTACAATGAGCAGTTCTTC.

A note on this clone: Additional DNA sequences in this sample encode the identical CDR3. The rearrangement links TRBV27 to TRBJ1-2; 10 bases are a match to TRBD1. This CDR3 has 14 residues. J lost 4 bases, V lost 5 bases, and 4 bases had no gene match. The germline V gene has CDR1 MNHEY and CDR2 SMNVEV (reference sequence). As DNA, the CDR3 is TGTGCCAGCAGTCCCCGGACAGGGGGCTATGGCTACACCTTC. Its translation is CASSPRTGGYGYTF.

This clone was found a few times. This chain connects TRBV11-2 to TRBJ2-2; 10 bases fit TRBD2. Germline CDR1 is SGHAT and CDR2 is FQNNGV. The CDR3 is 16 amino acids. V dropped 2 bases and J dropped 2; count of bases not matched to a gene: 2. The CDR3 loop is CASSLTSGANTGELFF. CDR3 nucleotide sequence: TGTGCCAGCAGCTTAACTAGCGGGGCAAACACCGGGGAGCTGTTTTTT.

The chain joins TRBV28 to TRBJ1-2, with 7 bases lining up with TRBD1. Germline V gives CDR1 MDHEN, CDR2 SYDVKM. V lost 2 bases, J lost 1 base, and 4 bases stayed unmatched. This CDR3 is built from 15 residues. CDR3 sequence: CASSLTGTDNYGYTF. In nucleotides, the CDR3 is TGTGCCAGCAGTTTAACCGGGACAGATAACTATGGCTACACCTTC.

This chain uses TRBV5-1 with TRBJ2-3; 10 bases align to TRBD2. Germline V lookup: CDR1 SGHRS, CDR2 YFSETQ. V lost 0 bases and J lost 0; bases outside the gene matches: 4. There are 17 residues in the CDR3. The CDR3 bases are TGCGCCAGCAGCTTGGAACTAGCGGGAAGTAGCACAGATACGCAGTATTTT. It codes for CASSLELAGSSTDTQYF. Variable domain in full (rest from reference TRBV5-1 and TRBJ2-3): KAGVTQTPRYLIKTRGQQVTLSCSPISGHRSVSWYQQTPGQGLQFLFEYFSETQRNKGNFPGRFSGRQFSNSRSEMNVSTLELGDSALYLCASSLELAGSSTDTQYFGPGTRLTVL.

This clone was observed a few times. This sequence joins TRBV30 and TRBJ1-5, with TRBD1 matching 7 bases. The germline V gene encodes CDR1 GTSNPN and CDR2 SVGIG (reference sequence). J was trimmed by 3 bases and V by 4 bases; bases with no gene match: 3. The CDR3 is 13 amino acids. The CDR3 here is CAWKGQLNQPQHF. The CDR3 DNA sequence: TGTGCCTGGAAGGGACAGCTCAATCAGCCCCAGCATTTT.

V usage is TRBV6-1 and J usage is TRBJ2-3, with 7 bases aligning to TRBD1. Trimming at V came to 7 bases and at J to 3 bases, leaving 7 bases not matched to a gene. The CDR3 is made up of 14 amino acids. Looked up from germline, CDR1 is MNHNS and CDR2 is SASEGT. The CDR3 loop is CASNPRTGTDTQYF. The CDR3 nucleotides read TGTGCCAGCAACCCGAGGACAGGAACAGATACGCAGTATTTT.

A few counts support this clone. CDR3 sequence: CASKREGANEQFF. DNA of the CDR3: TGTGCCAGCAAGCGGGAGGGGGCTAATGAGCAGTTCTTC. This rearrangement joins TRBV11-3 to TRBJ2-1; 10 nucleotides agree with TRBD2. The CDR3 contains 13 residues. V shed 7 bases and J 7 bases; nucleotides not matched to a gene: 4. Germline V gene sequence: CDR1 SGHNT, CDR2 YENEEA.

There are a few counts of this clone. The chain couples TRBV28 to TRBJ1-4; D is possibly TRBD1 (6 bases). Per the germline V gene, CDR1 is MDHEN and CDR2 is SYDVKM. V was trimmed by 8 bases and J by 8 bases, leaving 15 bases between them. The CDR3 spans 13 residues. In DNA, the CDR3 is TGTGCCAGCGGGGGCGGATGGAGCGAAAAACTGTTTTTT. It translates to CASGGGWSEKLFF.

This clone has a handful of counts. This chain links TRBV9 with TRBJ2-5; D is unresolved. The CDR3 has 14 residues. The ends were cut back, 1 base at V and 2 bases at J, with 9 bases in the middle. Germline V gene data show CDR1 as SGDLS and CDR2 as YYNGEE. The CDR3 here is CASSVQAFQETQYF. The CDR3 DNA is TGTGCCAGCAGCGTACAGGCGTTTCAAGAGACCCAGTACTTC.

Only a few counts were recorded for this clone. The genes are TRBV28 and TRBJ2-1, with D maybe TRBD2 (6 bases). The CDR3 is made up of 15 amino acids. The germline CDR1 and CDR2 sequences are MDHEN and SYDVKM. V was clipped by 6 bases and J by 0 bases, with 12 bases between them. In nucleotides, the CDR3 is TGTGCCAGCAGCGAGCGGGCCGTCTCCTACAATGAGCAGTTCTTC. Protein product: CASSERAVSYNEQFF.

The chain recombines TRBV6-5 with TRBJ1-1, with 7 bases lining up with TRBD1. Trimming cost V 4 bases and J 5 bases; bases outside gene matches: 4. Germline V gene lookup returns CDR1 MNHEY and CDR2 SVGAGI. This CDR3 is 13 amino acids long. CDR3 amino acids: CASSSTGFTEAFF. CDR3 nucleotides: TGTGCCAGCAGTTCGACAGGGTTTACTGAAGCTTTCTTT.

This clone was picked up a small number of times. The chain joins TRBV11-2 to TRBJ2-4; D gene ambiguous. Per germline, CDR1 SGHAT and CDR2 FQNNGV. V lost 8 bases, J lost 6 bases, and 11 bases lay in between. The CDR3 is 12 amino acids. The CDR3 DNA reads TGTGCCAGCCGCTCTCCGGGAAACATTCAGTACTTC. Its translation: CASRSPGNIQYF.

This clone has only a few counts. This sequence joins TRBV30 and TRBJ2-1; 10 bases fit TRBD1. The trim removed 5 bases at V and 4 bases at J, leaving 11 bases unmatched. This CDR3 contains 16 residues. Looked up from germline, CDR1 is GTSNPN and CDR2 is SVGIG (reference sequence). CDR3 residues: CAWGGTGEGPYNEQFF. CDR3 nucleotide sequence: TGTGCCTGGGGGGGGACAGGGGAGGGCCCTTACAATGAGCAGTTCTTC.

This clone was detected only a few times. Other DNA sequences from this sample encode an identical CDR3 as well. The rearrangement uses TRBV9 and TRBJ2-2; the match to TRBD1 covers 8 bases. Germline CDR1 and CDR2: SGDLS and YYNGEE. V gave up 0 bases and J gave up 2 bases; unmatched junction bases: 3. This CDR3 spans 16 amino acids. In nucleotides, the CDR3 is TGTGCCAGCAGCGTAGGGGGGACAGGCAACACCGGGGAGCTGTTTTTT. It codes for CASSVGGTGNTGELFF. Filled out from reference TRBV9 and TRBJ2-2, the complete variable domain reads DSGVTQTPKHLITATGQRVTLRCSPRSGDLSVYWYQQSLDQGLQFLIQYYNGEERAKGNILERFSAQQFPDLHSELNLSSLELGDSALYFCASSVGGTGNTGELFFGEGSRLTVL.

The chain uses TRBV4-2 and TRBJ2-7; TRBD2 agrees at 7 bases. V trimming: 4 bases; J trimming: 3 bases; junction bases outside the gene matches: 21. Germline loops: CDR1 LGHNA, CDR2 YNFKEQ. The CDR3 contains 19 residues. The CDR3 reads CASSRSGLVDQVGNYEQYF. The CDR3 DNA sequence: TGTGCCAGCAGCCGGTCCGGACTAGTCGATCAGGTGGGCAACTACGAGCAGTACTTC.

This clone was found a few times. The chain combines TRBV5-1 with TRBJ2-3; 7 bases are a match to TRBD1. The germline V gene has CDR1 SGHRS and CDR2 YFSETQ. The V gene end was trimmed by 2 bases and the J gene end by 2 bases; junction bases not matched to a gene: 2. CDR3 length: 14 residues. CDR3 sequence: CASSFGQVTDTQYF. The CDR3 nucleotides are TGCGCCAGCAGCTTCGGACAGGTCACAGATACGCAGTATTTT.